The clone carrying this TCR beta chain has ten or more counts. Its antigen remains unknown. The entry originates in a study of spatial heterogeneity in lung cancer. Study information: Each distinct TCR and UMI combination averaged more than ten appearances in raw reads. Study results and limitations: Ubiquitous expanded tumor TCRs were observed in blood more at resection than follow-up.

Germline V CDR1 and CDR2: SEHNR, FQNEAQ (reference sequence). The ends lost 1 base at V and 3 bases at J; junction bases unmatched: 3. The CDR3 extends over 14 amino acids. Individual TCR cDNA molecules each bore their own unique molecular identifier. TCRdb re-called the 5' RACE reads with MiXCR, one entry per CDR3 protein. The sample consists of about 22,000 distinct CDR3 sequences, less than 6% of them appearing once. The time point here: sample taken at primary tumor resection. The authors sequenced whole RNA from tumor, nontumor lung or frozen PBMC without sorting. This TCR was sampled from a male donor with early-stage non-small cell lung cancer. Sequenced here: PBMCs, sampled at surgery. The rearrangement uses TRBV7-9 and TRBJ2-7; 7 bases align to TRBD1. As DNA, the CDR3 is TGTGCCAGCAGCTTAGTGGGACAGAGCTACGAGCAGTACTTC. As protein: CASSLVGQSYEQYF.